One sample yielded the 18 T cell receptor beta chains listed below, sequenced in a study of T-cell reconstitution after alpha-beta-depleted transplantation in children. Unique molecular identifiers were incorporated when the TCRbeta library was constructed. MiXCR, run by TCRdb on the PCR reads, gives a single entry per CDR3 protein. This sample has about 110,000 distinct CDR3 sequences, with 23% found just once. The specimen comprised PBMCs, mostly from graft donor cells, sampled 180 days after TCRalphabeta/CD19-depleted stem cell transplant. All receptors come from a male patient between 2 and 15 years old who had a stem cell transplant for chronic granulomatous disease, so the T cells may come from the graft donor.

The gene calls are TRBV29-1 and TRBJ1-5; 9 bases are shared with TRBD1. The V segment lost 4 bases and the J segment 4 bases; nucleotides outside the gene matches: 2. Germline V CDR1 and CDR2: SQVTM, ANQGSEA. The length of the CDR3 is 13 residues. The CDR3, as DNA: TGCAGCGTTGCACAGGGGGCGAATCAGCCCCAGCATTTT. It yields the protein CSVAQGANQPQHF.

This clonotype was counted between two and nine times. This chain links TRBV7-9 with TRBJ2-5; D is uncertain. Looked up from germline, CDR1 is SEHNR and CDR2 is FQNEAQ (reference sequence). V shed 6 bases and J shed 2 bases, with 16 bases lying between them. The CDR3 is 15 amino acids. The CDR3 region is CASSILPSVQETQYF. In DNA form, the CDR3 reads TGTGCCAGCAGTATCCTTCCGTCTGTGCAAGAGACCCAGTACTTC.

DNA for the CDR3: TGTGCCAGCAGCGCGGAAGGTAACACTGAAGCTTTCTTT. It encodes CASSAEGNTEAFF. This rearrangement joins TRBV9 to TRBJ1-1; unclear D gene. This CDR3 region has 13 residues. The ends were cut back, 3 bases at V and 2 bases at J, with 8 bases in the middle. Germline V gene sequence: CDR1 SGDLS, CDR2 YYNGEE.

This clonotype was seen a few times. The chain joins TRBV29-1 to TRBJ1-1; tentative D call: TRBD1 (5 bases). Trimming shortened V by 4 bases and J by 0 bases, and 9 bases separated the two germline ends. This CDR3 is built from 13 residues. Germline loops: CDR1 SQVTM, CDR2 ANQGSEA. This chain's CDR3 is CSVVRQLNTEAFF. The DNA for the CDR3 is TGCAGCGTTGTGAGACAGTTGAACACTGAAGCTTTCTTT.

The chain recombines TRBV4-1 with TRBJ1-4; D may be TRBD1 (5 bases). Deletions cut 1 base from V and 10 bases from J, with 19 bases between. Germline V gene sequence: CDR1 MGHRA, CDR2 YSYEKL. CDR3 length: 16 amino acids. CDR3 loop: CASSQVGSGSPGKLFF. The DNA for the CDR3 is TGCGCCAGCAGCCAAGTTGGGTCAGGGTCCCCGGGAAAACTGTTTTTT.

This clonotype was detected only once. The chain combines TRBV20-1 with TRBJ1-2; 9 bases are a match to TRBD1. V lost 6 bases to trimming and J lost 9 bases; unmatched junction nucleotides: 8. The CDR3 totals 12 residues. Germline lookup yields CDR1 DFQATT and CDR2 SNEGSKA (reference sequence). CDR3 DNA: TGCAGTGCACCTACAGGGGGCATTAGCTACACCTTC. This gives the protein CSAPTGGISYTF.

The rearrangement joins TRBV15 to TRBJ1-1, with a possible D match to TRBD1 (5 bases). V dropped 0 bases and J dropped 1 base, with 18 bases sitting between them. The CDR3 has 18 amino acids. Germline CDR1 LNHNV, CDR2 YYDKDF (reference sequence). The CDR3 DNA reads TGTGCCACCAGCAGAGATTGGGCTGGGGGACCGTGGAACACTGAAGCTTTCTTT. This translates into CATSRDWAGGPWNTEAFF.

This clonotype showed up just a few times. The chain links TRBV30 to TRBJ2-1, with 8 bases that match TRBD2. The CDR3 has 14 amino acids. V lost 2 bases and J lost 9; bases outside the gene matches: 9. Germline values: CDR1 GTSNPN, CDR2 SVGIG (reference sequence). The CDR3 sequence is CAWSQSGSLAEQFF. CDR3 coding DNA: TGTGCCTGGAGTCAAAGCGGGAGTTTGGCTGAGCAGTTCTTC. The whole variable domain, filled in from reference TRBV30 and TRBJ2-1, reads SQTIHQWPATLVQPVGSPLSLECTVEGTSNPNLYWYRQAAGRGLQLLFYSVGIGQISSEVPQNLSASRPQDRQFILSSKKLLLSDSGFYLCAWSQSGSLAEQFFGPGTRLTVL.

This clonotype was recorded a few times. This chain's CDR3 is CASSFGRMSQLQETQYF. The CDR3, as DNA: TGTGCCAGCAGCTTCGGCCGGATGTCTCAACTCCAAGAGACCCAGTACTTC. The rearrangement links TRBV7-2 to TRBJ2-5; D gene uncertain. Trimming pared 3 bases from V and 1 base from J, leaving 18 bases between. The germline CDR1 and CDR2 sequences are SGHTA and FQGNSA. CDR3 length: 17 residues.

The CDR3 nucleotides read TGTGCCAGCAGTCAGGGGACAGGGTCTGGGGCCAACGTCCTGACTTTC. Its protein product is CASSQGTGSGANVLTF. The rearrangement joins TRBV12-3 or TRBV12-4 to TRBJ2-6; TRBD1 matches 9 bases. Unmatched junction bases numbered 3, after V lost 5 bases and J lost 1 base. The CDR3 is 16 residues long.

This clonotype was observed once. V and J are TRBV5-6 and TRBJ2-2; D ambiguous. The CDR3 contains 13 residues. The V gene lost 0 bases and the J gene lost 4 bases, with 4 bases spanning the gap. The germline V gene encodes CDR1 SGHDT and CDR2 YYEEEE. This chain's CDR3 is CASSLGITGELFF. The CDR3 coding sequence is TGTGCCAGCAGCTTGGGGATCACCGGGGAGCTGTTTTTT.

This chain links TRBV12-3 or TRBV12-4 with TRBJ2-5; the match to TRBD1 covers 7 bases. Unmatched junction bases numbered 3, after V lost 3 bases and J lost 2 bases. The CDR3 length is 14 residues. Written as DNA, the CDR3 is TGTGCCAGCAGTTTTCCGGGACAGCAAGAGACCCAGTACTTC. Its protein is CASSFPGQQETQYF.

This chain links TRBV2 with TRBJ1-3, with D perhaps TRBD1 (5 bases). Germline V gives CDR1 SNHLY, CDR2 FYNNEI. This CDR3 is 18 amino acids long. The germline V and J ends were trimmed by 5 bases and 4 bases, with 24 bases remaining between them. CDR3 amino acids: CASSLPSGTSMSGNTIYF. DNA of the CDR3: TGTGCCAGCAGTTTGCCCTCCGGGACTTCGATGTCCGGAAACACCATATATTTT.

This clonotype was seen many times. V and J are TRBV4-1 and TRBJ2-7, with a weak D call TRBD2 (5 bases). Trimming cost V 8 bases and J 6 bases, with 17 bases left between them. This CDR3 spans 13 amino acids. Germline V CDR1 and CDR2: MGHRA, YSYEKL. The CDR3 coding sequence is TGCGCCAGCTTCGGGAAAGCAGTATGCGAGCAGTACTTC. It specifies CASFGKAVCEQYF.

In this sample, this clonotype turned up many times. The chain employs TRBV28 and TRBJ2-7; D unclear. Germline V lookup: CDR1 MDHEN, CDR2 SYDVKM. The CDR3 is 14 residues long. Deletions cut 7 bases from V and 1 base from J, with 14 bases between. The CDR3 is CASIGGGTSYEQYF. CDR3 DNA: TGTGCCAGCATCGGCGGCGGAACTTCCTACGAGCAGTACTTC.

This clonotype was counted many times. The V call is TRBV20-1, the J call TRBJ2-1; no clear D. Germline values: CDR1 DFQATT, CDR2 SNEGSKA (reference sequence). The germline V and J ends were trimmed by 6 bases and 0 bases, with 15 bases remaining between them. The CDR3 contains 15 residues. The DNA for the CDR3 is TGCAGTGCCCCCCCTGCCACTACCTCCTACAATGAGCAGTTCTTC. Amino acids: CSAPPATTSYNEQFF.

This chain links TRBV7-2 with TRBJ1-1; D remains ambiguous. Germline V gene lookup returns CDR1 SGHTA and CDR2 FQGNSA. V shed 1 base and J shed 6 bases, with 9 bases lying between them. This CDR3 comprises 13 residues. In DNA form, the CDR3 reads TGTGCCAGCAGCTTAGAATCCGTGGCTGAAGCTTTCTTT. Translation gives CASSLESVAEAFF.

The sample holds many counts of this clonotype. The chain links TRBV20-1 to TRBJ1-3; possibly TRBD1 for D (6 bases). Trimming shortened V by 1 base and J by 2 bases, and 12 bases separated the two germline ends. CDR1 DFQATT and CDR2 SNEGSKA come from the germline V gene (reference sequence). This CDR3 has 15 residues. CDR3 DNA sequence: TGCAGTGCTAGAGTGTGGGGGCGGGCTGGAAACACCATATATTTT. Its translation: CSARVWGRAGNTIYF.